This paragraph covers one TCR beta chain sequence. Sequencing used immunoSEQ multiplex PCR; TCRdb keeps in-frame clones, though not all of them. The sample has about 89,000 clones; approximately 83% are singletons. The CDR3 spans 15 residues. Per the germline V gene, CDR1 is SGHVS and CDR2 is FQNEAQ. J gave up 5 bases and V 3 bases, and 9 bases lay outside the gene matches. This entry is derived from a study of identifying expanded T cells in peripheral blood. The chain has TRBV7-8 and TRBJ2-7; 8 bases fit TRBD1. This sequence was found in a person aged 18 to 69 in good health. Source material: blood. The CDR3 loop is CASSLGAGQVDEQYF. CDR3 nucleotides: TGTGCCAGCAGCTTGGGCGCGGGACAGGTCGACGAGCAGTACTTC.